These 21 T cell receptor beta chains were all obtained from the same sample, sequenced in a study of cytomegalovirus exposure and HLA in healthy donors. The PCR ran on 60 Vbeta and 13 Jbeta primers. Repertoires were generated with immunoSEQ multiplex PCR, while TCRdb's copy carries only in-frame clones and drops some. The repertoire holds 280,000 or so clones, with roughly 90% as singletons. The sample taken for sequencing was PBMCs. Receptor source: a woman aged 18-29 years in good health and CMV-seronegative.

The rearrangement links TRBV20-1 to TRBJ1-2, with D uncertain. Trimming shortened V by 1 base and J by 4 bases, and 4 bases separated the two germline ends. This CDR3 region has 11 residues. Germline CDR1 reads DFQATT; CDR2 reads SNEGSKA (reference sequence). DNA for the CDR3: TGCAGTGCTAGAGTAGCCTATGGCTACACCTTC. Translation: CSARVAYGYTF.

The chain uses TRBV28 and TRBJ1-5; unclear D gene. Per germline, CDR1 MDHEN and CDR2 SYDVKM. The ends were cut back, 4 bases at V and 2 bases at J, with 12 bases in the middle. This CDR3 has 15 residues. Here the CDR3 reads CASSSGAGGNQPQHF. The CDR3 DNA is TGTGCCAGCAGTTCCGGCGCAGGCGGCAATCAGCCCCAGCATTTT.

This chain links TRBV11-2 with TRBJ2-3; a possible D gene is TRBD1 (6 bases). This CDR3 comprises 16 residues. V was clipped by 2 bases and J by 2 bases, with 14 bases between them. Germline V lookup: CDR1 SGHAT, CDR2 FQNNGV. The CDR3 loop reads CASSLTGNGLTDTQYF. CDR3 nucleotides: TGTGCCAGCAGCTTAACAGGGAACGGCCTCACAGATACGCAGTATTTT.

The chain couples TRBV6-1 to TRBJ2-3, with 10 bases matching TRBD2. V lost 3 bases to trimming and J lost 5 bases; unmatched junction nucleotides: 11. CDR1 is MNHNS, CDR2 SASEGT, per germline. The CDR3 has 17 residues. The CDR3 protein is CASSEKRLAGVLDTQYF. The CDR3 nucleotides are TGTGCCAGCAGTGAGAAGCGGCTAGCGGGGGTCTTAGATACGCAGTATTTT.

This chain uses TRBV7-9 with TRBJ1-2, with D possibly TRBD1 on 6 matching bases. The CDR3 length is 14 residues. V was cut by 8 bases and J by 2 bases, with 15 bases left in between. Germline V gene lookup returns CDR1 SEHNR and CDR2 FQNEAQ (reference sequence). The CDR3 here is CASGFSGQNYGYTF. In DNA form, the CDR3 reads TGTGCCAGCGGATTTTCAGGACAGAACTATGGCTACACCTTC.

J is TRBJ1-6 and V is TRBV2; D may be TRBD1 (6 bases). The CDR3 totals 15 residues. The germline CDR1 and CDR2 sequences are SNHLY and FYNNEI. Trimming removed 6 bases at V and 4 bases at J, with 13 bases between. CDR3 in DNA: TGTGCCAGCAGGGTAATGGACAGTTATAATTCACCCCTCCACTTT. Translation: CASRVMDSYNSPLHF. Combining the CDR3 with reference TRBV2 and TRBJ1-6 gives the whole variable domain EPEVTQTPSHQVTQMGQEVILRCVPISNHLYFYWYRQILGQKVEFLVSFYNNEISEKSEIFDDQFSVERPDGSNFTLKIRSTKLEDSAMYFCASRVMDSYNSPLHFGNGTRLTVT.

The chain recombines TRBV10-2 with TRBJ2-1; D remains unclear. This CDR3 region has 11 residues. Germline CDR1 and CDR2: WSHSY and SAAADI. Trimming left V 10 bases short and J 8 bases short, with 12 bases between. The CDR3 spells CATYSSHEQFF. As DNA, the CDR3 is TGCGCCACCTACAGCAGCCATGAGCAGTTCTTC.

The chain has TRBV9 and TRBJ2-3, with D uncertain. Trimming removed 4 bases from V and 2 bases from J, with 8 bases in between. The germline gives CDR1 SGDLS, CDR2 YYNGEE. The CDR3 covers 13 residues. The CDR3 sequence is CASSPHPTDTQYF. The DNA of the CDR3 is TGTGCCAGCAGCCCACATCCCACAGATACGCAGTATTTT.

The rearrangement uses TRBV6-5 and TRBJ1-1, with D uncertain. Trimming removed 6 bases from V and 4 bases from J, with 9 bases in between. There are 12 residues in the CDR3. The germline CDR1 and CDR2 sequences are MNHEY and SVGAGI. The CDR3 DNA reads as TGTGCCAGCAGCGACTTAGGCACTGAAGCTTTCTTT. This translates into CASSDLGTEAFF.

The V call is TRBV18, the J call TRBJ1-1; maybe TRBD1 (5 bases). The length of the CDR3 is 13 residues. The V end lost 8 bases, the J end lost 6 bases, and 16 bases lay between the germline ends. Germline V CDR1 and CDR2: KGHSH, LQKENI. DNA for the CDR3: TGTGCCAGCCCATCGGGGGATGGGGCTGAAGCTTTCTTT. Translated, it gives CASPSGDGAEAFF.

The chain joins TRBV21-1 to TRBJ2-6; TRBD1 reflects the table's D call only, with no check against the DNA. TRBV21-1 is termed a pseudogene. This CDR3 has 17 amino acids. The DNA for the CDR3 is TGTGCCAGCAGGACAGGGTGGTCCCCCTCTGGGGCCAACGTCCTGACTTTC. Its translation: CASRTGWSPSGANVLTF.

The V gene is TRBV2, the J gene TRBJ2-7, with 7 positions matching TRBD1. V trimming: 6 bases; J trimming: 2 bases; junction bases outside the gene matches: 10. The germline CDR1 and CDR2 sequences are SNHLY and FYNNEI. The CDR3 extends over 15 amino acids. The chain's CDR3 is CASSTRRDSPYEQYF. CDR3 DNA sequence: TGTGCCAGCAGCACTCGCCGGGACAGCCCCTACGAGCAGTACTTC.

V usage is TRBV7-6 and J usage is TRBJ2-2; 8 nucleotides match TRBD1. Losses at the gene ends were 5 bases for V and 3 bases for J; bases not matched to a gene: 5. This CDR3 has 15 amino acids. The germline V gene encodes CDR1 SGHVS and CDR2 FNYEAQ. The CDR3 region has the DNA TGTGCCAGCAGCGCACGGACAGGGTACACCGGGGAGCTGTTTTTT. Encoded protein: CASSARTGYTGELFF.

The gene calls are TRBV7-3 and TRBJ1-2; TRBD1 aligns across 9 bases. The CDR3 runs 14 residues. Germline trimming cut 5 bases from V and 6 bases from J; bases unmatched to any gene: 7. Germline V CDR1 and CDR2: SGHTA, FQGTGA. The CDR3 DNA is TGTGCCAGCAGCCTGGGCCGGGACAGGGATGGCTACACCTTC. This translates into CASSLGRDRDGYTF.

The V gene is TRBV11-2, the J gene TRBJ2-3; 9 bases match TRBD2. Germline-derived CDR1 and CDR2 are SGHAT and FQNNGV. The V segment lost 2 bases and the J segment 6 bases; nucleotides outside the gene matches: 3. This CDR3 has 14 amino acids. CDR3 amino acids: CASSLNSGGDTQYF. For the CDR3, the DNA is TGTGCCAGCAGCTTAAATAGCGGGGGTGATACGCAGTATTTT.

This clone has only a few counts. V usage is TRBV18 and J usage is TRBJ1-1, with 9 bases aligning to TRBD1. The CDR3 consists of 15 residues. With V trimmed by 2 bases and J by 6 bases, 7 bases remained unmatched. Germline V gene data show CDR1 as KGHSH and CDR2 as LQKENI. The CDR3 DNA follows: TGTGCCAGCTCACCAAGGGACAGGGAGGGCTCTGAAGCTTTCTTT. This sequence encodes CASSPRDREGSEAFF.

Points on this clone: The junction departs from germline at one end; a sequencing error may be responsible. The genes are TRBV7-7 and TRBJ2-1, with TRBD2 identical over 9 bases. The CDR3 totals 15 residues. Looked up from germline, CDR1 is SSHAT and CDR2 is FNYEAQ (reference sequence). Written as DNA, the CDR3 is TGTGCTAGCAGCCAAGGAGGCGGGGGGGACAATGAGCAGTTCTTC. This gives the protein CASSQGGGGDNEQFF.

The V and J genes are TRBV7-6 and TRBJ2-1, with D maybe TRBD1 (5 bases). The germline V gene has CDR1 SGHVS and CDR2 FNYEAQ. V was pared by 4 bases and J by 9 bases, with 16 bases between. The CDR3 extends over 14 amino acids. The CDR3 region is CASSSRSRAGEQFF. The CDR3 nucleotides are TGTGCCAGCAGCTCCCGGAGCAGGGCTGGTGAGCAGTTCTTC.

A note on this clone: Without the conserved terminal phenylalanine or tryptophan, this CDR3 likely stems from a read error. It is unclear where the CDR3 begins or ends on the DNA, so no DNA is shown, and the CDR3 is as TCRdb lists it. The chain is built from TRBV6-5 and TRBJ1-2; the D call of TRBD1 is as the table states it, not checked on the DNA. Germline CDR1 and CDR2: MNHEY and SVGAGI. The CDR3 is 14 residues long, counting both termini. CDR3 amino acids: CATYDRGSFYGYTC.

The chain joins TRBV4-2 to TRBJ2-1, with 13 positions matching TRBD2. Per germline, CDR1 LGHNA and CDR2 YNFKEQ. V shed 1 base and J 11 bases; nucleotides not matched to a gene: 2. The CDR3 is 14 amino acids. The chain's CDR3 is CASSQGTSGGQQFF. DNA for the CDR3: TGTGCCAGCAGCCAAGGGACTAGCGGGGGACAGCAGTTCTTC.

This clone was counted once. V usage is TRBV9 and J usage is TRBJ2-1, with D possibly being TRBD1 (6 bases). Germline-derived CDR1 and CDR2 are SGDLS and YYNGEE. The V end lost 4 bases, the J end lost 2 bases, and 10 bases lay between the germline ends. This CDR3 is 14 amino acids long. The DNA for the CDR3 is TGTGCCAGCAGCACCGACAGGACCTACAATGAGCAGTTCTTC. Translation: CASSTDRTYNEQFF.